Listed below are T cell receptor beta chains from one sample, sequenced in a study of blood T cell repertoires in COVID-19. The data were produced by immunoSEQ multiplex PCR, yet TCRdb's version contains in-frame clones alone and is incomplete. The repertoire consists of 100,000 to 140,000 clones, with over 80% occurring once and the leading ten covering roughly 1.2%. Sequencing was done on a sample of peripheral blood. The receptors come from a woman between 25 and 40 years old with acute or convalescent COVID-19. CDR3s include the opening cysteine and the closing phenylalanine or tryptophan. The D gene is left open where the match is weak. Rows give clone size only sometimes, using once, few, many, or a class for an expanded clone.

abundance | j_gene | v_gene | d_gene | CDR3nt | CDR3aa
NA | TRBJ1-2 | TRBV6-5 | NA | TGTGCCAGCAGTTACTCGAGATCCCCGAGCAACTATGGCTACACCTTC | CASSYSRSPSNYGYTF
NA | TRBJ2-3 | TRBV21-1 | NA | TGTGCCAGCGAGGGCGACAGGGTCACAGATACGCAGTATTTT | CASEGDRVTDTQYF
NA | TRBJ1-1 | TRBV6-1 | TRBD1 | TGTGCCAGCAGTGAAGATTACGACAGGGGGGACACTGAGGCTTTCTTT | CASSEDYDRGDTEAFF
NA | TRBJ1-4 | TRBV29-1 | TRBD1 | TGCAGCGTGACCGGGACAGCTAATGAAAAACTGTTTTTT | CSVTGTANEKLFF
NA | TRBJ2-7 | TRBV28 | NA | TGTGCCAGCAGTCCCAGCGTGCGGGAGCAGTACTTC | CASSPSVREQYF
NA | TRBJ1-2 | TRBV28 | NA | TGTGCCAGCAGTTTACGCAGGGCCTATGGCTACACCTTC | CASSLRRAYGYTF
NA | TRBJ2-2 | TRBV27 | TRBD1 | TGTGCCAGCAGACCGGGACAGGGTGGCACCGGGGAGCTGTTTTTT | CASRPGQGGTGELFF
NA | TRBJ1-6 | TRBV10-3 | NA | TGTGCCATCAGTGTGGGGCCACTAAAGACTAGGGCCCTCCACTTT | CAISVGPLKTRALHF
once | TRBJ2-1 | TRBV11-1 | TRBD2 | TGTGCCAGCAGCTTAGGGGTAGCGGGCGAGCGGTTCTTC | CASSLGVAGERFF
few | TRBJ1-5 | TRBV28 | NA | TGTGCCAGCAGTCCTCGAGGGCTCAATCAGCCCCAGCATTTT | CASSPRGLNQPQHF
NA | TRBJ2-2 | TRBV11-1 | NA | TGTGCCAGCAGCATATACACCGGGGAGCTGTTTTTT | CASSIYTGELFF
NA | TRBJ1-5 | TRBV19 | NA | TGTGCCAGTAGTATCGGGGGGGGTAGCAATCAGCCCCAGCATTTT | CASSIGGGSNQPQHF
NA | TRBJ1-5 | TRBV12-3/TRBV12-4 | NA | TGTGCCAGCAGTTTATGGACTAATCAGCCCCAGCATTTT | CASSLWTNQPQHF
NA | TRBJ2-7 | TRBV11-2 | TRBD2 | TGTGCCAGCAGCTTAGATCGGCTAGCGGACGAGCAGTACTTC | CASSLDRLADEQYF
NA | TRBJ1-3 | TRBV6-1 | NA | TGTGCCAGCAGTGAAGGGGGGGCTGGAAACACCATATATTTT | CASSEGGAGNTIYF
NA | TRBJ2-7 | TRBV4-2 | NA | TGTGCCAGCAGCCAACGGGACAACTACGAGCAGTACTTC | CASSQRDNYEQYF
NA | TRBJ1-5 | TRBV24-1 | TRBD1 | TGTGCCACCAGTGAGGGACAGGGGTATAATCAGCCCCAGCATTTT | CATSEGQGYNQPQHF
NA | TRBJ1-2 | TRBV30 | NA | TGTGCCTCCCAGGGCAGCAATTATGGCTACACCTTC | CASQGSNYGYTF
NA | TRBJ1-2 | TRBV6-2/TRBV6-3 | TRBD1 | TGTGCCAGCAGCCAGGGGGCTGGAGGTGGCTACACCTTC | CASSQGAGGGYTF
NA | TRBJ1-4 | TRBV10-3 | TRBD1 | TGTGCCATCAGCCTTGGACAGGGTACCGAAAAACTGTTTTTT | CAISLGQGTEKLFF
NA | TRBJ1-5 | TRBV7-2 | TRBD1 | TGTGCCAGCAGCTTAGCAGTAGGACAGGGGCAGCCCCAGCATTTT | CASSLAVGQGQPQHF
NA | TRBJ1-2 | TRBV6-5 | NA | TGTGCCAGCAGTTACTCAACAGACGCACCGGGCTACACCTTC | CASSYSTDAPGYTF
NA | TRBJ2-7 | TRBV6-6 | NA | TGTGCCAGCAGTCGACAGGCGACCTACGAGCAGTACTTC | CASSRQATYEQYF
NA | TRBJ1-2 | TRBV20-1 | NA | TGCAGTGCTACTGGAGGCTATGGCTACACCTTC | CSATGGYGYTF
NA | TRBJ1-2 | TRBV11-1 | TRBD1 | TGTGCCAGCAGCTCAGAACCGGGACAGGGGAGGGAAGGCTACACCTTC | CASSSEPGQGREGYTF
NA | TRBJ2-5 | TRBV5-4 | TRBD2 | TGTGCCAGCAGCGCGCGGGGGGGCCAAGAGACCCAGTACTTC | CASSARGGQETQYF
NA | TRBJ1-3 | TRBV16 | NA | TGTGCCAGCAGCCAAGGCTACGGGAGCTCTGGAAACACCATATATTTT | CASSQGYGSSGNTIYF
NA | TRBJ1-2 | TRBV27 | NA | TGTGCCAGCAGTTTACGGGGGGTCTATGGCTACACCTTC | CASSLRGVYGYTF
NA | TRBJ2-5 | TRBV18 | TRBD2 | TGTGCCAGCTCGTCAACGGGAGGGCCGGTTAAGGAGACCCAGTACTTC | CASSSTGGPVKETQYF
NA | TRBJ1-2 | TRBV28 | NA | TGTGCCAGCAGTTTACGGGGATACTATGGCTACACCTTC | CASSLRGYYGYTF
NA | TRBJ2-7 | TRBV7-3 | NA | TGTGCCAGCAGCTTAATGCGAAGACACAATTACGAGCAGTACTTC | CASSLMRRHNYEQYF
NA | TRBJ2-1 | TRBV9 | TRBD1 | TGTGCCAGCAGCGTGTCCCGGGACAGGGGGATCCATGAGCAGTTCTTC | CASSVSRDRGIHEQFF
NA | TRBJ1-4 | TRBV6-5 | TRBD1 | TGTGCCAGCAGTTACTCTCTTTCAGGGGGAACTGAAAAACTGTTTTTT | CASSYSLSGGTEKLFF
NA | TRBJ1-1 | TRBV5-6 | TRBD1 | TGTGCCAGCAGCAGGGACAGGGGGTACACTGAAGCTTTCTTT | CASSRDRGYTEAFF
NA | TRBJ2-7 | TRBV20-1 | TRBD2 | TGCAGTGCTAGTGGCTCTGGGGGGGTTGATGAGCAGTACTTC | CSASGSGGVDEQYF
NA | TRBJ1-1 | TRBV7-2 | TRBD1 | TGTGCCAGCAGCTCTCCTGGACAGGGCCCTGAAGCTTTCTTT | CASSSPGQGPEAFF
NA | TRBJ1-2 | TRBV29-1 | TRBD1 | TGCAGCGTTGGGACAGGGGCTGGCAGAAATGGCTACACCTTC | CSVGTGAGRNGYTF
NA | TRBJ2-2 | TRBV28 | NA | TGTGCCAGCAGTTTAGGGCAGGTGTACACCGGGGAGCTGTTTTTT | CASSLGQVYTGELFF
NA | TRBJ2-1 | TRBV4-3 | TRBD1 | TGCGCCAGCAGCCAGTTTTCAGGGGGCTCAACCTCCTACAATGAGCAGTTCTTC | CASSQFSGGSTSYNEQFF
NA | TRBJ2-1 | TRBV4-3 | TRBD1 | TGCGCCAGCAGCCAGACGGACAGGGCCAATGAGCAGTTCTTC | CASSQTDRANEQFF
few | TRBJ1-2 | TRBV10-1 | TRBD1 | TGCGCCAGCAGTAAGGGGACAGGGGCTGCCGGCTACACCTTC | CASSKGTGAAGYTF
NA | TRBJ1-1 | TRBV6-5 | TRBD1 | TGTGCCAGCAGCTACGACAGGGGCACTGAAGCTTTCTTT | CASSYDRGTEAFF
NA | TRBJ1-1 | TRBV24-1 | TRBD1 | TGTGCCACCAGTGCCTTACCCGGGACAGGGGTTATGAACACTGAAGCTTTCTTT | CATSALPGTGVMNTEAFF
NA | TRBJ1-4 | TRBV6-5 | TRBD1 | TGTGCCAGCAGTTACTCAGGACAGGGGGGAAAACTGTTTTTT | CASSYSGQGGKLFF
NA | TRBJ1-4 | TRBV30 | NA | TGTGCCTGGAGTGGGGAGGGCTCGGATGAAAAACTGTTTTTT | CAWSGEGSDEKLFF
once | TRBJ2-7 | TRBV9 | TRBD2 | TGTGCCAGCAGCGTAGGTAGCGGGTTTTCCTCCGAGCAGTACTTC | CASSVGSGFSSEQYF
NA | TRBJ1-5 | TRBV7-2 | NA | TGTGCCAGCAGCTTAGCCGGGACTGCATCCCAGCATTTT | CASSLAGTASQHF